The 27 T cell receptor beta chains below all came from one sample that was sequenced in a study of prognosis after radiotherapy for stage I lung cancer. Genomic DNA was the source, and TCR beta CDR3 was amplified from it by two-round multiplex PCR. The authors ran first-round PCR with primers specific to each TRBV and TRBJ gene. Each CDR3 protein is one row after TCRdb ran MiXCR on the multiplex PCR reads. The sample lists under 75,000 distinct CDR3 sequences; roughly 29% were seen once. The sequences come from PBMCs, collected before or after stereotactic body radiation therapy (not recorded which). The receptors shown here come from a donor over 45 with non-small cell lung cancer.

With regard to this clonotype: Possible read error: a much larger clone is one base away. The chain uses TRBV12-3 or TRBV12-4 and TRBJ2-5; D possibly corresponds to TRBD1 (5 bases). V was clipped by 6 bases and J by 4 bases, with 12 bases between them. The CDR3 is 13 amino acids. The CDR3: CASSRVGGETQYF. Written as DNA, the CDR3 is TGTGCCAGCAGCAGGGTAGGCGGAGAGACCCAGTACTTC.

This clonotype was seen repeatedly, ten times or more. The chain combines TRBV6-2 or TRBV6-3 with TRBJ2-5; perhaps D is TRBD1 or TRBD2 (5 bases each). Germline V gene lookup returns CDR1 MNHEY and CDR2 SVGEGT. V was pared by 4 bases and J by 5 bases, with 14 bases between. The CDR3 spans 14 residues. CDR3 region: CASSLGPVVETQYF. In DNA, the CDR3 is TGTGCCAGCAGTTTGGGACCGGTAGTGGAGACCCAGTACTTC.

The sample holds many counts of this clonotype. The V gene is TRBV20-1, the J gene TRBJ2-5; D gene ambiguous. V gave up 0 bases and J gave up 7 bases, with 9 bases separating them. The length of the CDR3 is 12 residues. Germline V lookup: CDR1 DFQATT, CDR2 SNEGSKA (reference sequence). The CDR3: CSARDSSRTQYF. The CDR3 nucleotides are TGCAGTGCTAGAGATTCCAGCCGGACCCAGTACTTC.

This clonotype showed up many times. The chain recombines TRBV14 with TRBJ2-7; either TRBD1 or TRBD2 may fit D (5 bases each). V was trimmed by 4 bases and J by 3 bases, leaving 16 bases between them. The CDR3 sequence is 15 residues long. Germline V gene lookup returns CDR1 SGHDN and CDR2 FVKESK. The CDR3 sequence: CASSPGVGDFYEQYF. The CDR3 bases are TGTGCCAGCAGCCCTGGGGTGGGGGATTTCTACGAGCAGTACTTC.

The sample holds many counts of this clonotype. The chain couples TRBV30 to TRBJ2-3; D might be TRBD2 (5 bases). The CDR3 has 13 amino acids. V was pared by 4 bases and J by 1 base, with 9 bases between. Per germline, CDR1 GTSNPN and CDR2 SVGIG (reference sequence). The DNA of the CDR3 is TGTGCCTGGAACGACGGGGGCACAGATACGCAGTATTTT. This codes for CAWNDGGTDTQYF.

As to this clonotype: No conserved phenylalanine or tryptophan is present at the end of the CDR3, so a read error is the likely explanation. V is TRBV5-1 and J is TRBJ2-6; 11 bases match TRBD1. The CDR3 covers 18 residues. Germline V CDR1 and CDR2: SGHRS, YFSETQ. CDR3 amino acids: CASSWTGTGGSGASVLTL. DNA of the CDR3: TGCGCCAGCAGCTGGACCGGGACAGGGGGGTCTGGGGCCAGCGTCCTGACTTTA.

At least ten counts were recorded for this clonotype. The chain carries TRBV3-1 and TRBJ1-6; D gene uncertain. CDR1 LGHDT and CDR2 YNNKEL come from the germline V gene (reference sequence). The CDR3 is made up of 14 amino acids. V lost 0 bases and J 7 bases, leaving 7 bases between the germline ends. DNA for the CDR3: TGTGCCAGCAGCCAAGACAGGTTGAATTCACCCCTCCACTTT. Translating it yields CASSQDRLNSPLHF.

The sample holds many counts of this clonotype. The V and J genes are TRBV20-1 and TRBJ1-2, with unresolved D. The germline V gene encodes CDR1 DFQATT and CDR2 SNEGSKA (reference sequence). The CDR3 is made up of 12 amino acids. The V end lost 4 bases, the J end lost 7 bases, and 13 bases lay between the germline ends. CDR3 amino acids: CSAKPLAGGYTF. The CDR3 DNA reads as TGCAGTGCTAAGCCCTTAGCCGGTGGCTACACCTTC.

Comment on this clonotype: The junction does not match germline at one end; this may be a read error. V and J are TRBV6-2 or TRBV6-3 and TRBJ2-1, with 8 bases matching TRBD2. This CDR3 has 16 residues. Germline loops: CDR1 MNHEY, CDR2 SVGEGT. The CDR3 nucleotides are TGTGCCAGCATTACCCGATCCGGGGGGGTATACAATGAGCGGTTCTTC. This translates into CASITRSGGVYNERFF.

At least ten counts were recorded for this clonotype. This chain uses TRBV5-1 with TRBJ1-1; TRBD1 is a possible D gene (5 bases). V was trimmed by 4 bases and J by 3 bases, leaving 16 bases between them. CDR3 length: 15 residues. Germline V gives CDR1 SGHRS, CDR2 YFSETQ. For the CDR3, the DNA is TGCGCCAGCAGCGTGGCCGGGACGGGACACACTGAAGCTTTCTTT. Translated, it gives CASSVAGTGHTEAFF.

This clonotype was seen at least ten times. This chain uses TRBV28 with TRBJ1-1; maybe TRBD1 (6 bases). The V end lost 1 base, the J end lost 7 bases, and 10 bases lay between the germline ends. Germline CDR1 is MDHEN and CDR2 is SYDVKM. The CDR3 loop spans 13 amino acids. CDR3: CASSLSEQGEAFF. The CDR3 coding sequence is TGTGCCAGCAGTTTATCTGAACAGGGTGAAGCTTTCTTT.

The chain combines TRBV20-1 with TRBJ1-2; tentative D call: TRBD1 (5 bases). CDR3 length: 15 residues. The V end was cut by 0 bases, the J end by 7 bases, with 18 bases between. Germline assignment: CDR1 DFQATT and CDR2 SNEGSKA (reference sequence). The CDR3 is CSARDGGGWSVGYTF. As DNA, the CDR3 is TGCAGTGCTAGAGATGGGGGGGGTTGGAGTGTTGGCTACACCTTC.

For this clonotype: This probably arose from a read error, given a far larger clone one base away. This rearrangement joins TRBV6-2 or TRBV6-3 to TRBJ1-1; perhaps TRBD1 as D (6 bases). V was cut by 7 bases and J by 0 bases, with 21 bases left in between. The CDR3 extends over 17 amino acids. Per the germline V gene, CDR1 is MNHEY and CDR2 is SVGEGT. The CDR3 DNA sequence: TGTGCCAGCAAGGTCCCAAGCGGCAGGGGAATGAACACTGAAGCTTTCTTT. Its protein is CASKVPSGRGMNTEAFF.

To note about this clonotype: Since a far larger clone is one base different, this is likely a read error. The rearrangement uses TRBV6-4 and TRBJ1-1, with D possibly matching TRBD1 (5 bases). Germline V CDR1 and CDR2: MRHNA, SNTAGT. The CDR3 is 14 residues long. The V end lost 11 bases, the J end lost 5 bases, and 21 bases lay between the germline ends. This CDR3 is CACQPDRAKTEAFF. The CDR3 DNA reads as TGTGCCTGCCAACCAGACAGAGCGAAAACTGAAGCTTTCTTT.

This clonotype was recorded many times. V gene TRBV18 combines with J gene TRBJ2-6; no reliable D call. The V gene lost 3 bases and the J gene lost 1 base, with 4 bases spanning the gap. Looked up from germline, CDR1 is KGHSH and CDR2 is LQKENI. The CDR3 is 14 amino acids. The chain's CDR3 is CASSPTSGANVLTF. Written as DNA, the CDR3 is TGTGCCAGCTCACCGACTTCTGGGGCCAACGTCCTGACTTTC.

A remark on this clonotype: The junction departs from germline at one end; a sequencing error may be responsible. CDR3 protein: CSASLGQTWYSPLHF. The CDR3 nucleotides are TGCAGTGCTAGTCTGGGACAGACTTGGTATTCACCCCTTCACTTT. The rearrangement links TRBV20-1 to TRBJ1-6; 7 positions agree with TRBD1. There are 15 residues in the CDR3. In germline, CDR1 is DFQATT, CDR2 SNEGSKA (reference sequence).

J is TRBJ1-2 and V is TRBV15; no reliable D call. With 10 bases removed from V and 2 bases from J, the gap between germline ends came to 14 bases. This CDR3 has 13 amino acids. CDR1 and CDR2 from the germline V gene are LNHNV and YYDKDF (reference sequence). The CDR3 is CAIVTWGNYGYTF. In DNA, the CDR3 is TGTGCCATCGTGACATGGGGAAACTATGGCTACACCTTC.

Turning to this clonotype: The junction departs from the called germline gene at one end, perhaps through a read error. This chain uses TRBV20-1 with TRBJ1-5; D call uncertain. The V gene's germline CDR1 is DFQATT and CDR2 SNEGSKA (reference sequence). The CDR3 totals 15 residues. CDR3 DNA: TGCAGTGCTCGCGCACCAAATGGAGCCAATCAGCCCCAACATTTT. It translates to CSARAPNGANQPQHF.

This clonotype was counted a few times. The chain combines TRBV3-1 with TRBJ2-5; D remains unclear. The germline V gene has CDR1 LGHDT and CDR2 YNNKEL (reference sequence). With 4 bases removed from V and 3 bases from J, the gap between germline ends came to 12 bases. The CDR3 sequence is 14 residues long. For the CDR3, the DNA is TGTGCCAGCAGCCTTTCTGAGACTGAAGAGACCCAGTACTTC. Translating it yields CASSLSETEETQYF.

This clonotype was recorded at least ten times. The V gene is TRBV19, the J gene TRBJ2-3; weak D call: TRBD2 (6 bases). Per germline, CDR1 LNHDA and CDR2 SQIVND (reference sequence). The CDR3 loop spans 15 amino acids. Trimming removed 5 bases at V and 0 bases at J, with 12 bases between. The CDR3 region has the DNA TGTGCCAGTAGTGGAGATAGCGGTAGCACAGATACGCAGTATTTT. It yields the protein CASSGDSGSTDTQYF.

This clonotype was detected ten times or more. The chain recombines TRBV5-8 with TRBJ2-6; 9 positions match TRBD1. V lost 4 bases to trimming and J lost 0 bases; unmatched junction nucleotides: 8. In germline, CDR1 is SGHTS, CDR2 YDEGEE. The CDR3 has 18 residues. CDR3 loop: CASSIGTGTSSGANVLTF. CDR3 coding DNA: TGTGCCAGCAGCATCGGGACAGGGACTTCCTCTGGGGCCAACGTCCTGACTTTC.

The chain employs TRBV12-3 or TRBV12-4 and TRBJ2-3, with a weak D call TRBD2 (6 bases). Trimming stripped 6 bases from V and 0 bases from J, with 13 bases between. This CDR3 is 15 amino acids long. CDR3 amino acids: CASSPSGDSTDTQYF. The CDR3 nucleotides are TGTGCCAGCAGCCCATCGGGGGATAGCACAGATACGCAGTATTTT.

Note on this clonotype: This likely came from a read error, as a far larger clone is one base away. This chain joins TRBV6-8 and TRBJ1-2; D unclear. CDR1 is MNHGY, CDR2 SAAAGT, per germline. Trimming took off 6 bases at V and 3 bases at J, with 20 bases between the two ends. The CDR3 runs to 16 residues. The CDR3 protein is CASRQLYVLRDYGYTF. CDR3 bases: TGTGCCAGCAGACAACTTTACGTTCTGAGGGACTATGGCTACACCTTC.

At least ten counts were recorded for this clonotype. The V call is TRBV12-5, the J call TRBJ2-2; maybe TRBD2 (5 bases). The CDR3 is 14 residues long. Germline CDR1 LGHNT, CDR2 FRNRAP. V was cut by 6 bases and J by 4 bases, with 12 bases left in between. CDR3 DNA: TGTGCTAGTGGGGTTGGAGGTCCCACCGGGGAGCTGTTTTTT. As protein: CASGVGGPTGELFF. Full variable domain (outside the CDR3, taken from reference TRBV12-5 and TRBJ2-2): DARVTQTPRHKVTEMGQEVTMRCQPILGHNTVFWYRQTMMQGLELLAYFRNRAPLDDSGMPKDRFSAEMPDATLATLKIQPSEPRDSAVYFCASGVGGPTGELFFGEGSRLTVL.

This clonotype was seen once. Just one base apart from a much larger clone, this may be a read error. The chain combines TRBV4-3 with TRBJ2-7; 7 bases agree with TRBD1. CDR3 length equals 15 residues. Germline lookup yields CDR1 LGHNA and CDR2 YSLEER. The CDR3 loop reads CAGSRQLQGNYEQYF. DNA for the CDR3: TGCGCCGGCAGCCGTCAGTTACAGGGGAACTACGAGCAGTACTTC.

This clonotype was recorded many times. The chain combines TRBV19 with TRBJ2-7; possibly TRBD2 for D (5 bases). Germline assignment: CDR1 LNHDA and CDR2 SQIVND (reference sequence). V was shortened by 5 bases and J by 1 base, with 9 bases between the two germline ends. The CDR3 runs 13 residues. CDR3 protein: CASSLEVSYEQYF. The DNA for the CDR3 is TGTGCCAGTAGTCTGGAGGTTTCCTACGAGCAGTACTTC.

Judged by abundance, this clonotype is medium-sized (0.01 to 0.1%). The rearrangement joins TRBV6-1 to TRBJ1-6; D is perhaps TRBD1 (6 bases). The length of the CDR3 is 17 residues. V dropped 5 bases and J dropped 7 bases, with 21 bases sitting between them. The germline V gene encodes CDR1 MNHNS and CDR2 SASEGT. The CDR3 region has the DNA TGTGCCAGCAGTTACGGGGTGCAGGGGATCGGGAATTCACCCCTCCACTTT. Its translation: CASSYGVQGIGNSPLHF.